Reported below is one TCR beta chain. What it binds is not known. The data belong to a study of T cell repertoires in cytomegalovirus infection. One entry per CDR3 protein, called by TCRdb with MiXCR from the reads. The table lists some 590,000 distinct CDR3 sequences, about 39% of them singletons. This CDR3 is 11 amino acids long. The V and J ends lost 10 bases and 3 bases respectively, with 9 bases between them. From germline, CDR1 is ENHRY and CDR2 SYGVKD. The chain joins TRBV10-3 to TRBJ2-5; D is unclear. The sequence was obtained from a human donor in good health (CMV status not recorded). Some clones in this sample may be carry-over from other donors' samples. Sequenced material: cultured PBMCs, taken from culture after CMV antigen stimulation. The CDR3 sequence is CATLGEETQYF. DNA for the CDR3: TGTGCCACCCTAGGAGAAGAGACCCAGTACTTC.